Described below is a single TCR beta chain sequence and its context. The antigen is unknown. It is likely a read error, because the conserved phenylalanine at the end of the CDR3 is missing. The CDR3 sequence is 13 residues long. V was trimmed by 11 bases and J by 4 bases, leaving 17 bases between them. Germline CDR1 is SNHLY and CDR2 is FYNNEI. The source of the sample is a study of T cell repertoires in cytomegalovirus infection. Study information: Both CMV infection and a matching HLA type were indicated by public TCR beta signatures.

Via MiXCR, TCRdb re-called the reads, giving one row per CDR3 protein. The profile shows about 450,000 distinct CDR3 sequences, 30% to 40% of them singletons. General study results and limits: HLA-C-restricted CMV-specific TCR beta clonotypes were dominant in the ex vivo response.

Sample: PBMCs. The clonotype was recovered from a human donor in good health (CMV status not recorded). Some clones in this sample may be carry-over from other donors' samples. This chain uses TRBV2 with TRBJ1-2, with D maybe TRBD1 (6 bases). The DNA for the CDR3 is TGTGCCCGACGGACAGACTACCGCTATGGCTACACCTTA. Its protein is CARRTDYRYGYTL.